Listed below are T cell receptor beta chains from one sample, sequenced in a study of T cell repertoires in cytomegalovirus infection. Using its own MiXCR run on the reads, TCRdb lists one record per CDR3 protein. The sample has around 360,000 distinct CDR3 sequences, about 35% seen once; the top ten hold 13%. For these receptors, no antigen is known. The material was cultured PBMCs, obtained from culture after CMV antigen stimulation. Receptors were obtained from a human donor in good health (CMV status not recorded). Some clones in this sample may be carry-over from other donors' samples. Each CDR3 is given with its conserved first and last residue. Fields, in order: clone size, J gene, D gene, V gene, CDR3 DNA, CDR3 protein. D genes are given only for firm matches. Size is stated for part of the rows, as once, few or many counts, or as a class when the clone is expanded.

clone size: few
J gene: TRBJ1-1
D gene: TRBD1
V gene: TRBV7-4
CDR3 DNA: TGTGCCAGCAGCCCCCTGGGACAGGGGAACACTGAAGCTTTCTTT
CDR3 protein: CASSPLGQGNTEAFF

clone size: -
J gene: TRBJ2-1
D gene: -
V gene: TRBV4-3
CDR3 DNA: TGCGCCAGCAGCCAAGAGGTGATGGGGTCCGAGCAGTTCTTC
CDR3 protein: CASSQEVMGSEQFF

clone size: few
J gene: TRBJ2-7
D gene: -
V gene: TRBV2
CDR3 DNA: TGTGCCAGCAGTGAAGCAGCCTACGAGCAGTACTTC
CDR3 protein: CASSEAAYEQYF

clone size: few
J gene: TRBJ2-1
D gene: TRBD2
V gene: TRBV12-3/TRBV12-4
CDR3 DNA: TGTGCCAGCAGGGTTAGCGGGAGGGGTAATGAGCAGTTCTTC
CDR3 protein: CASRVSGRGNEQFF

clone size: few
J gene: TRBJ2-3
D gene: TRBD2
V gene: TRBV28
CDR3 DNA: TGTGCCAGCAGTGGTCGGGGGGTCCTGGGCACAGATACGCAGTATTTT
CDR3 protein: CASSGRGVLGTDTQYF

clone size: -
J gene: TRBJ2-7
D gene: -
V gene: TRBV7-2
CDR3 DNA: TGTGCCAGCAGCCAGACAGCTTACGAGCAGTACTTC
CDR3 protein: CASSQTAYEQYF

clone size: -
J gene: TRBJ1-6
D gene: TRBD1
V gene: TRBV28
CDR3 DNA: TGTGCCAGCAGCTACAGGGGTTGGAGTTCACCCCTCCACTTT
CDR3 protein: CASSYRGWSSPLHF

clone size: -
J gene: TRBJ2-2
D gene: TRBD2
V gene: TRBV29-1
CDR3 DNA: TGCAGCGTTGAAGAGGTTCGAGCGGGAGGGAACGCGAACACCGGGGAGCTGTTTTTT
CDR3 protein: CSVEEVRAGGNANTGELFF

clone size: -
J gene: TRBJ2-5
D gene: -
V gene: TRBV4-1
CDR3 DNA: TGCGCCAGCAGCGACAGATCCAGCGAGACCCAGTACTTC
CDR3 protein: CASSDRSSETQYF

clone size: few
J gene: TRBJ2-5
D gene: -
V gene: TRBV15
CDR3 DNA: TGTGCCACCCGGTCAGCAGCGGCCCGGACCCAGTACTTC
CDR3 protein: CATRSAAARTQYF

clone size: -
J gene: TRBJ2-2
D gene: TRBD2
V gene: TRBV19
CDR3 DNA: TGTGCCAGTAGTATAGAGGGTGGACTAGCGGGAGTGAACGGGGAGCTGTTTTTT
CDR3 protein: CASSIEGGLAGVNGELFF

clone size: few
J gene: TRBJ2-1
D gene: TRBD2
V gene: TRBV27
CDR3 DNA: TGTGCCAGCAGTTTAATGGCTAGCGGGAGGGTCACTGAGCAGTTCTTC
CDR3 protein: CASSLMASGRVTEQFF

clone size: once
J gene: TRBJ2-5
D gene: -
V gene: TRBV19
CDR3 DNA: TGTGCCAGTAGGCACCGGGAGACCCAGTACTTC
CDR3 protein: CASRHRETQYF

clone size: few
J gene: TRBJ1-1
D gene: -
V gene: TRBV6-5
CDR3 DNA: TGTGCCAGTAGTAGGGTGTGGGGGGCGCGGACTGAAGCTTTCTTT
CDR3 protein: CASSRVWGARTEAFF

clone size: -
J gene: TRBJ2-1
D gene: TRBD2
V gene: TRBV4-3
CDR3 DNA: TGCGCCAGCAGCCAACCTAGCGGGAGTTCCAATGAGCAGTTCTTC
CDR3 protein: CASSQPSGSSNEQFF

clone size: few
J gene: TRBJ1-5
D gene: -
V gene: TRBV7-2
CDR3 DNA: TGTGCCAGCAGCATATACCCTCAGCCCCAGCATTTT
CDR3 protein: CASSIYPQPQHF

clone size: once
J gene: TRBJ2-1
D gene: -
V gene: TRBV25-1
CDR3 DNA: TGTGCCAGCAGTGAATCTTGGGCTAGGTCCTACAATGAGCAGTTCTTC
CDR3 protein: CASSESWARSYNEQFF

clone size: -
J gene: TRBJ2-1
D gene: TRBD2
V gene: TRBV24-1
CDR3 DNA: TGTGCCACCGAGGAGCGGGAGGGTAATGAGCAGTTCTTC
CDR3 protein: CATEEREGNEQFF

clone size: -
J gene: TRBJ2-3
D gene: -
V gene: TRBV7-2
CDR3 DNA: TGTGCCAGCAATAAAGACTGGAGCACAGATACGCAGTATTTT
CDR3 protein: CASNKDWSTDTQYF

clone size: -
J gene: TRBJ2-1
D gene: -
V gene: TRBV7-8
CDR3 DNA: TGTGCCAGCAGCCCACCCGGGACAACCCGGAATGAGCAGTTCTTC
CDR3 protein: CASSPPGTTRNEQFF

clone size: few
J gene: TRBJ2-7
D gene: -
V gene: TRBV5-4
CDR3 DNA: TGTGCCAGCAGCCCGGAGGACGGAACCTACGAGCAGTACTTC
CDR3 protein: CASSPEDGTYEQYF

clone size: -
J gene: TRBJ1-1
D gene: -
V gene: TRBV7-2
CDR3 DNA: TGTGCCAGCAGCGCCTGGGGGCAGACTAACACTGAAGCTTTCTTT
CDR3 protein: CASSAWGQTNTEAFF

clone size: few
J gene: TRBJ1-1
D gene: -
V gene: TRBV7-9
CDR3 DNA: TGTGCCAGCAGCCGCATTGGGAACACTGAAGCTTTCTTT
CDR3 protein: CASSRIGNTEAFF

clone size: few
J gene: TRBJ2-5
D gene: -
V gene: TRBV7-6
CDR3 DNA: TGTGCCAGCAACCTAGGGCCGGACGGAGAGTACCAAGAGACCCAGTACTTC
CDR3 protein: CASNLGPDGEYQETQYF

clone size: few
J gene: TRBJ2-5
D gene: -
V gene: TRBV29-1
CDR3 DNA: TGCAGCGTTGGAAGAGTTCAACGAGAGACCCAGTACTTC
CDR3 protein: CSVGRVQRETQYF

clone size: -
J gene: TRBJ1-1
D gene: -
V gene: TRBV19
CDR3 DNA: TGTGCCAGTAGATCCGAGGGGAGGAACACTGAAGCTTTCTTT
CDR3 protein: CASRSEGRNTEAFF

clone size: -
J gene: TRBJ1-2
D gene: -
V gene: TRBV28
CDR3 DNA: TGTGCCAGCAGTCGGTCGGGCGGCTACACCTTC
CDR3 protein: CASSRSGGYTF

clone size: -
J gene: TRBJ2-5
D gene: -
V gene: TRBV29-1
CDR3 DNA: TGCAGCGTTGTCGGGGGTGCGGAGACCCAGTACTTC
CDR3 protein: CSVVGGAETQYF

clone size: -
J gene: TRBJ1-2
D gene: -
V gene: TRBV19
CDR3 DNA: TGTGCCAGTAGTACCCAAGTAAACTATGGCTACACCTTC
CDR3 protein: CASSTQVNYGYTF

clone size: -
J gene: TRBJ1-3
D gene: TRBD1
V gene: TRBV6-2/TRBV6-3
CDR3 DNA: TGTGCCAGCAGCTACGACGGGACAGGGGCTGGAAACACCATATATTTT
CDR3 protein: CASSYDGTGAGNTIYF

clone size: -
J gene: TRBJ2-7
D gene: TRBD2
V gene: TRBV7-2
CDR3 DNA: TGTGCCAGCAGCTCCAGACTAGCGGGAGGTAACTACGAGCAGTACTTC
CDR3 protein: CASSSRLAGGNYEQYF

clone size: many
J gene: TRBJ1-1
D gene: -
V gene: TRBV7-2
CDR3 DNA: TGTGCCAGCAGCTTAATCACGAACACTGAAGCTTTCTTT
CDR3 protein: CASSLITNTEAFF

clone size: -
J gene: TRBJ2-1
D gene: -
V gene: TRBV4-2
CDR3 DNA: TGTGCCAGCAGCCAAGATCAAACGGGTGCCAATGAGCAGTTCTTC
CDR3 protein: CASSQDQTGANEQFF

clone size: many
J gene: TRBJ1-2
D gene: -
V gene: TRBV7-2
CDR3 DNA: TGTGCCAGCAGCCCCCAGGGAGCCACTAACTATGGCTACACCTTC
CDR3 protein: CASSPQGATNYGYTF

clone size: -
J gene: TRBJ1-2
D gene: TRBD1
V gene: TRBV28
CDR3 DNA: TGTGCCAGCAGACGGACAGGCTTTAACTATGGCTACACCTTC
CDR3 protein: CASRRTGFNYGYTF

clone size: -
J gene: TRBJ2-1
D gene: -
V gene: TRBV6-2/TRBV6-3
CDR3 DNA: TGTGCCAGCAGTTACTCAGACAGCTCCTACAATGAGCAGTTCTTC
CDR3 protein: CASSYSDSSYNEQFF

clone size: few
J gene: TRBJ1-5
D gene: TRBD1
V gene: TRBV6-1
CDR3 DNA: TGTGCCAGCAGCGCCGGGACAGGGGACCTCTTGCCCCAGCATTTT
CDR3 protein: CASSAGTGDLLPQHF

clone size: few
J gene: TRBJ1-1
D gene: -
V gene: TRBV7-2
CDR3 DNA: TGTGCCAGCAGCTTCGCAGGGGTCGGGTTGGGCACTGAAGCTTTCTTT
CDR3 protein: CASSFAGVGLGTEAFF

clone size: -
J gene: TRBJ2-5
D gene: -
V gene: TRBV20-1
CDR3 DNA: TGCAGTGCTAGCTTTCCGCAGGGCGCAGAGACCCAGTACTTC
CDR3 protein: CSASFPQGAETQYF

clone size: few
J gene: TRBJ1-2
D gene: -
V gene: TRBV2
CDR3 DNA: TGTGCCAGCTCTCTAGCAGGGAACTATGGCTACACCTTC
CDR3 protein: CASSLAGNYGYTF

clone size: -
J gene: TRBJ2-7
D gene: -
V gene: TRBV4-3
CDR3 DNA: TGCGCCAGCAGCCAAGATTACAGGAACTACGAGCAGTACTTC
CDR3 protein: CASSQDYRNYEQYF

clone size: -
J gene: TRBJ2-1
D gene: -
V gene: TRBV6-5
CDR3 DNA: TGTGCCAGCAGTAAGGGACAAATTGTCAATGAGCAGTTCTTC
CDR3 protein: CASSKGQIVNEQFF

clone size: once
J gene: TRBJ1-1
D gene: -
V gene: TRBV12-5
CDR3 DNA: TGTGCTAGTGGTTTGGTACTTCGGGGGAACACTGAAGCTTTCTTT
CDR3 protein: CASGLVLRGNTEAFF

clone size: many
J gene: TRBJ2-3
D gene: -
V gene: TRBV7-2
CDR3 DNA: TGTGCCAGCAGCCCAAGGGACACAGATACGCAGTATTTT
CDR3 protein: CASSPRDTDTQYF

clone size: -
J gene: TRBJ2-5
D gene: TRBD2
V gene: TRBV14
CDR3 DNA: TGTGCCAGCAGCCCCTACCTGACTAGCGGGCCTCAGTACTTC
CDR3 protein: CASSPYLTSGPQYF

clone size: -
J gene: TRBJ2-1
D gene: TRBD2
V gene: TRBV4-3
CDR3 DNA: TGCGCCAGCAGCTTTAGCGGGTCCTCTGAGCAGTTCTTC
CDR3 protein: CASSFSGSSEQFF

clone size: few
J gene: TRBJ2-5
D gene: -
V gene: TRBV7-2
CDR3 DNA: TGTGCCAGCAGCACCAGAGAGACCCAGTACTTC
CDR3 protein: CASSTRETQYF

clone size: many
J gene: TRBJ2-3
D gene: TRBD1
V gene: TRBV7-2
CDR3 DNA: TGTGCCAGCGGGACAGGGGTACTAGCGGAAAGTACGCAGTATTTT
CDR3 protein: CASGTGVLAESTQYF

clone size: many
J gene: TRBJ2-1
D gene: TRBD2
V gene: TRBV7-2
CDR3 DNA: TGTGCCAGCAGCTTAATGCGGGAGTGGGAGCAGTTCTTC
CDR3 protein: CASSLMREWEQFF